The 29 T cell receptor beta chains reported below all come from one sample, sequenced in a study of blood T cell repertoires in COVID-19. Sequencing was performed with immunoSEQ multiplex PCR; in TCRdb, only in-frame clones are kept and a portion is missing. The data hold fewer than 30,000 clones, with 90% to 95% observed a single time. Sequenced input: peripheral blood. The source is a human donor with active COVID-19. The donor label of this sample is uncertain.

This chain joins TRBV29-1 and TRBJ2-7; 14 nucleotides line up with TRBD2. CDR3 size: 13 residues. Germline CDR1 reads SQVTM; CDR2 reads ANQGSEA. Trimming cost V 4 bases and J 7 bases; bases outside gene matches: 3. CDR3 in DNA: TGCAGCGTTGGGGGACTAGCGGGAGTAGAGCAGTACTTC. The encoded protein is CSVGGLAGVEQYF.

The chain employs TRBV6-1 and TRBJ2-7, with 13 bases that match TRBD2. The ends lost 4 bases at V and 2 bases at J; junction bases unmatched: 5. In germline, CDR1 is MNHNS, CDR2 SASEGT. This CDR3 has 16 amino acids. The DNA of the CDR3 is TGTGCCAGCAGTGGGGGGGGGACTAGCGGGACCTACGAGCAGTACTTC. Its translation is CASSGGGTSGTYEQYF.

V gene TRBV28 combines with J gene TRBJ2-3; TRBD2 matches at 14 bases. The V segment lost 4 bases and the J segment 1 base; nucleotides outside the gene matches: 10. The germline CDR1 and CDR2 sequences are MDHEN and SYDVKM. The CDR3 has 19 residues. CDR3 amino acids: CASSSPGTSGSQGTDTQYF. In DNA form, the CDR3 reads TGTGCCAGCAGTTCGCCCGGGACTAGCGGGAGTCAGGGCACAGATACGCAGTATTTT.

This chain connects TRBV7-2 to TRBJ2-3, with 7 bases lining up with TRBD1. CDR3 length equals 14 residues. Germline-derived CDR1 and CDR2 are SGHTA and FQGNSA. V was clipped by 7 bases and J by 0 bases; unmatched bases: 4. CDR3 amino acids: CASTRTGSTDTQYF. For the CDR3, the DNA is TGTGCCAGCACTCGGACAGGTAGCACAGATACGCAGTATTTT.

This chain connects TRBV7-6 to TRBJ2-5, with D perhaps matching TRBD1 (5 bases). The V end lost 5 bases, the J end lost 4 bases, and 23 bases lay between the germline ends. The CDR3 consists of 17 residues. Germline V gene sequence: CDR1 SGHVS, CDR2 FNYEAQ. The CDR3 nucleotides are TGTGCCAGCAGCCAAGGGGCGGCCCAAGCTCTTGGAGAGACCCAGTACTTC. Translating it yields CASSQGAAQALGETQYF.

This clone has just one count. V and J are TRBV5-8 and TRBJ2-7; D remains unclear. Germline CDR1 reads SGHTS; CDR2 reads YDEGEE. V was pared by 1 base and J by 3 bases, with 5 bases between. This CDR3 comprises 12 residues. The chain's CDR3 is CASSLSGYEQYF. In nucleotides, the CDR3 is TGTGCCAGCAGCTTGTCGGGCTACGAGCAGTACTTC.

The J gene is TRBJ1-5, the V gene TRBV29-1, with D perhaps matching TRBD1 (6 bases). From germline, CDR1 is SQVTM and CDR2 ANQGSEA. Trimming stripped 4 bases from V and 2 bases from J, with 9 bases between. The CDR3 is 13 residues long. CDR3 protein: CSVVWTGNQPQHF. CDR3 nucleotides: TGCAGCGTTGTTTGGACAGGCAATCAGCCCCAGCATTTT.

This chain links TRBV30 with TRBJ1-1; 9 bases fit TRBD1. The trim removed 3 bases at V and 5 bases at J, leaving 10 bases unmatched. This CDR3 has 15 amino acids. Germline-derived CDR1 and CDR2 are GTSNPN and SVGIG (reference sequence). CDR3 sequence: CAWSVETGGVTEAFF. For the CDR3, the DNA is TGTGCCTGGAGCGTGGAGACAGGGGGTGTTACTGAAGCTTTCTTT.

The chain combines TRBV29-1 with TRBJ2-7, with 7 bases that match TRBD1. Germline-derived CDR1 and CDR2 are SQVTM and ANQGSEA. This CDR3 region has 13 residues. V lost 4 bases, J lost 0 bases, and 3 bases stayed unmatched. DNA for the CDR3: TGCAGCGTTGGACAGGGATCCTCCTACGAGCAGTACTTC. Translating gives CSVGQGSSYEQYF.

This clone was detected once. The same CDR3 is also encoded by other DNA sequences in this sample. The chain uses TRBV5-1 and TRBJ1-1; D not resolved. Per germline, CDR1 SGHRS and CDR2 YFSETQ. The CDR3 is 15 amino acids. V was trimmed by 0 bases and J by 0 bases, leaving 9 bases between them. For the CDR3, the DNA is TGCGCCAGCAGCTTGGATAGAGGCTTGAACACTGAAGCTTTCTTT. It translates to CASSLDRGLNTEAFF. The entire variable domain, with the rest obtained from reference TRBV5-1 and TRBJ1-1, is as follows: KAGVTQTPRYLIKTRGQQVTLSCSPISGHRSVSWYQQTPGQGLQFLFEYFSETQRNKGNFPGRFSGRQFSNSRSEMNVSTLELGDSALYLCASSLDRGLNTEAFFGQGTRLTVV.

This sequence joins TRBV30 and TRBJ1-4; unclear D gene. Per the germline V gene, CDR1 is GTSNPN and CDR2 is SVGIG (reference sequence). This CDR3 is built from 13 residues. V lost 0 bases and J lost 4, with 6 bases in between. This CDR3 is CAWSVRDNEKLFF. The CDR3 region has the DNA TGTGCCTGGAGTGTACGAGATAATGAAAAACTGTTTTTT. The full variable domain, in which reference TRBV30 and TRBJ1-4 provide the parts outside the CDR3, is SQTIHQWPATLVQPVGSPLSLECTVEGTSNPNLYWYRQAAGRGLQLLFYSVGIGQISSEVPQNLSASRPQDRQFILSSKKLLLSDSGFYLCAWSVRDNEKLFFGSGTQLSVL.

The gene calls are TRBV5-1 and TRBJ2-7, with D possibly being TRBD2 (7 bases). The V and J ends lost 7 bases and 2 bases respectively, with 19 bases between them. This CDR3 region has 15 residues. Germline V gene sequence: CDR1 SGHRS, CDR2 YFSETQ. The DNA of the CDR3 is TGCGCCAGCCGCCTGGCTCGGGGGGCCACCTACGAGCAGTACTTC. Amino acids: CASRLARGATYEQYF.

The chain carries TRBV4-3 and TRBJ2-7; TRBD1 might be the D (6 bases). Between the trimmed V and J ends, which lost 0 bases and 1 base, there was a span of 22 bases. Germline CDR1 reads LGHNA; CDR2 reads YSLEER. The CDR3 totals 19 residues. The CDR3 sequence is CASSQDLFGVSTGSYEQYF. DNA for the CDR3: TGCGCCAGCAGCCAAGATCTTTTCGGTGTGAGTACAGGGTCCTACGAGCAGTACTTC.

V gene TRBV6-5 combines with J gene TRBJ1-2, with unresolved D. Trimming removed 5 bases at V and 0 bases at J, with 10 bases between. CDR1 and CDR2 (germline): MNHEY, SVGAGI. CDR3 size: 14 residues. CDR3 in amino acids: CASSRGRTNYGYTF. Here the CDR3 DNA reads TGTGCCAGCAGTCGAGGGAGAACTAACTATGGCTACACCTTC.

The rearrangement uses TRBV5-1 and TRBJ1-6; 9 nucleotides agree with TRBD1. J was trimmed by 7 bases and V by 0 bases; bases with no gene match: 2. The CDR3 spans 15 residues. Germline values: CDR1 SGHRS, CDR2 YFSETQ. This chain's CDR3 is CASSLEQGANSPLHF. The DNA for the CDR3 is TGCGCCAGCAGCTTGGAACAGGGGGCGAATTCACCCCTCCACTTT. The complete variable domain, with remaining parts taken from reference TRBV5-1 and TRBJ1-6, reads KAGVTQTPRYLIKTRGQQVTLSCSPISGHRSVSWYQQTPGQGLQFLFEYFSETQRNKGNFPGRFSGRQFSNSRSEMNVSTLELGDSALYLCASSLEQGANSPLHFGNGTRLTVT.

The rearrangement uses TRBV6-5 and TRBJ1-5; no definite D call. The CDR3 sequence is 15 residues long. From germline, CDR1 is MNHEY and CDR2 SVGAGI. V lost 6 bases and J lost 0, with 12 bases in between. The CDR3 sequence: CASRVGSYSNQPQHF. CDR3 bases: TGTGCCAGCAGGGTCGGGAGCTATAGCAATCAGCCCCAGCATTTT.

This chain joins TRBV6-5 and TRBJ2-2; 9 positions match TRBD1. CDR1 and CDR2 from the germline V gene are MNHEY and SVGAGI. Trimming at V came to 6 bases and at J to 5 bases, leaving 7 bases not matched to a gene. The CDR3 length is 15 residues. CDR3 amino acids: CASSSTGGRTGELFF. For the CDR3, the DNA is TGTGCCAGCAGCTCGACAGGGGGTAGGACCGGGGAGCTGTTTTTT.

The chain combines TRBV27 with TRBJ2-1, with 8 bases that match TRBD2. V lost 6 bases and J lost 6; bases outside the gene matches: 4. Germline V CDR1 and CDR2: MNHEY, SMNVEV (reference sequence). This CDR3 is 13 amino acids long. The chain's CDR3 is CASSSGGVNEQFF. Written as DNA, the CDR3 is TGTGCCAGCAGCTCGGGGGGGGTCAATGAGCAGTTCTTC.

The chain joins TRBV19 to TRBJ1-2, with D perhaps TRBD1 (5 bases). The CDR3 is 13 residues long. Germline CDR1 LNHDA, CDR2 SQIVND (reference sequence). V shed 6 bases and J shed 4 bases, with 12 bases lying between them. CDR3 residues: CASRGGLAYGYTF. In DNA form, the CDR3 reads TGTGCCAGTAGGGGGGGATTAGCCTATGGCTACACCTTC.

This clone was counted once. The chain links TRBV5-6 to TRBJ2-3; 10 bases line up with TRBD1. The germline CDR1 and CDR2 sequences are SGHDT and YYEEEE. The length of the CDR3 is 16 residues. V dropped 4 bases and J dropped 3; count of bases not matched to a gene: 8. In DNA, the CDR3 is TGTGCCAGCAGCGCCGTCCGACAGGGGGCAACAGATACGCAGTATTTT. Translated: CASSAVRQGATDTQYF.

The chain is built from TRBV13 and TRBJ2-1; TRBD2 matches at 8 bases. Losses at the gene ends were 5 bases for V and 7 bases for J; bases not matched to a gene: 13. The CDR3 runs to 16 residues. Per the germline V gene, CDR1 is PRHDT and CDR2 is FYEKMQ (reference sequence). The DNA for the CDR3 is TGTGCCAGCAGCCTACTCAATAGCGGGGCGGGAAATGAGCAGTTCTTC. As protein: CASSLLNSGAGNEQFF.

This chain joins TRBV5-8 and TRBJ2-5; 8 nucleotides agree with TRBD1. After removal of 5 bases from V and 5 bases from J, the junction contained 17 bases not matched to a gene. Germline V lookup: CDR1 SGHTS, CDR2 YDEGEE. This CDR3 is 17 amino acids long. Here the CDR3 DNA reads TGTGCCAGCAGTTTGCTTACCGGACAGGGTATTATGGAGACCCAGTACTTC. Translation gives CASSLLTGQGIMETQYF.

The chain uses TRBV5-1 and TRBJ1-2; D is possibly TRBD1 (5 bases). V lost 0 bases and J lost 6, with 9 bases in between. This CDR3 has 13 amino acids. The V gene's germline CDR1 is SGHRS and CDR2 YFSETQ. CDR3 DNA: TGCGCCAGCAGCTTGGACAGGTGGGATGGCTACACCTTC. It yields the protein CASSLDRWDGYTF. Variable domain in full (rest from reference TRBV5-1 and TRBJ1-2): KAGVTQTPRYLIKTRGQQVTLSCSPISGHRSVSWYQQTPGQGLQFLFEYFSETQRNKGNFPGRFSGRQFSNSRSEMNVSTLELGDSALYLCASSLDRWDGYTFGSGTRLTVV.

This clone came up a few times. This sequence joins TRBV27 and TRBJ2-7, with a tentative D call TRBD1 (8 bases). The V end lost 3 bases, the J end lost 5 bases, and 14 bases lay between the germline ends. Germline CDR1 and CDR2: MNHEY and SMNVEV (reference sequence). The CDR3 runs 14 residues. CDR3 DNA: TGTGCCAGCAGTTTCCGGGAGGACAGGGACGAGCAGTACTTC. This gives the protein CASSFREDRDEQYF.

DNA for the CDR3: TGCGCCAGCAGCTTGGGTGGGAGTAACACCGGGGAGCTGTTTTTT. Amino acid sequence: CASSLGGSNTGELFF. The V call is TRBV5-1, the J call TRBJ2-2; a possible D gene is TRBD2 (5 bases). Germline loops: CDR1 SGHRS, CDR2 YFSETQ. The CDR3 covers 15 residues. Trimming took off 0 bases at V and 2 bases at J, with 8 bases between the two ends.

This sequence joins TRBV5-6 and TRBJ2-5; perhaps TRBD1 as D (5 bases). The germline gives CDR1 SGHDT, CDR2 YYEEEE. Trimming left V 2 bases short and J 7 bases short, with 15 bases between. The CDR3 length is 14 residues. The CDR3 DNA follows: TGTGCCAGCAGCTTAAAACACAGGCCCGGGACCCAGTACTTC. Translating gives CASSLKHRPGTQYF.

This clone showed up just a few times. This rearrangement joins TRBV14 to TRBJ1-2; 7 positions agree with TRBD1. Germline lookup yields CDR1 SGHDN and CDR2 FVKESK. V shed 3 bases, J shed 3 bases, and the junction held 10 bases outside the gene matches. This CDR3 contains 16 residues. CDR3 in DNA: TGTGCCAGCAGCCAGCCGGGACAGACAGTTTACTATGGCTACACCTTC. Protein: CASSQPGQTVYYGYTF.

The chain couples TRBV18 to TRBJ1-1; D is undetermined. Germline V gene sequence: CDR1 KGHSH, CDR2 LQKENI. V was pared by 2 bases and J by 11 bases, with 15 bases between. CDR3 length: 13 residues. The CDR3 protein is CASSPERTGGAFF. Written as DNA, the CDR3 is TGTGCCAGCTCACCAGAACGAACTGGCGGGGCTTTCTTT.

The chain has TRBV6-5 and TRBJ1-5; TRBD1 matches 7 bases. This CDR3 has 14 residues. Germline V gene data show CDR1 as MNHEY and CDR2 as SVGAGI. Trimming cost V 6 bases and J 0 bases; bases outside gene matches: 2. The CDR3 loop is CASRTGVSNQPQHF. Here the CDR3 DNA reads TGTGCCAGCAGAACAGGGGTTAGCAATCAGCCCCAGCATTTT.